The 5 T cell receptor beta chains below come from one sample, sequenced in a study of blood T cell repertoires in COVID-19. The method was immunoSEQ multiplex PCR; TCRdb's version includes in-frame clones alone and lacks a portion of them. The sample consists of roughly 70,000 clones, 85% to 90% of them appearing once. The sequenced sample was peripheral blood. Receptors were obtained from a woman older than 75 with active COVID-19.

This clone was recorded once. The rearrangement links TRBV10-3 to TRBJ2-1; TRBD1 agrees at 11 bases. V shed 10 bases, J shed 6 bases, and the junction held 11 bases outside the gene matches. There are 15 residues in the CDR3. Germline V gives CDR1 ENHRY, CDR2 SYGVKD. The CDR3 nucleotides read TGTGCCACACGGACAGGGGGCTTAGCGAGCAATGAGCAGTTCTTC. Its translation is CATRTGGLASNEQFF.

This clone has only one observation. The chain links TRBV6-2 or TRBV6-3 to TRBJ2-7, with D maybe TRBD1 (6 bases). V lost 0 bases to trimming and J lost 2 bases, with 8 bases between them. The CDR3 has 14 residues. Germline assignment: CDR1 MNHEY and CDR2 SVGEGT. The CDR3 bases are TGTGCCAGCAGTTACTCACAGGGTACCTACGAGCAGTACTTC. It is translated as CASSYSQGTYEQYF.

This clone has a handful of counts. This rearrangement joins TRBV28 to TRBJ1-1; TRBD1 aligns across 7 bases. After removal of 6 bases from V and 5 bases from J, the junction contained 9 bases not matched to a gene. The germline CDR1 and CDR2 sequences are MDHEN and SYDVKM. This CDR3 is built from 14 residues. The CDR3 is CASSLMTGSTEAFF. CDR3 sequence (DNA): TGTGCCAGCAGCCTCATGACAGGGTCTACTGAAGCTTTCTTT.

The rearrangement uses TRBV30 and TRBJ2-1, with TRBD1 identical over 8 bases. Per the germline V gene, CDR1 is GTSNPN and CDR2 is SVGIG (reference sequence). The CDR3 covers 14 residues. V shed 4 bases and J 8 bases; nucleotides not matched to a gene: 10. The CDR3 coding sequence is TGTGCCTGGAAATCAGGGGACAGGAGCGATGAGCAGTTCTTC. It yields the protein CAWKSGDRSDEQFF. The full variable domain, completed using reference TRBV30 and TRBJ2-1, is SQTIHQWPATLVQPVGSPLSLECTVEGTSNPNLYWYRQAAGRGLQLLFYSVGIGQISSEVPQNLSASRPQDRQFILSSKKLLLSDSGFYLCAWKSGDRSDEQFFGPGTRLTVL.

The V gene is TRBV7-2, the J gene TRBJ2-4, with a tentative D call TRBD1 (6 bases). CDR3 length equals 14 residues. Germline V gene lookup returns CDR1 SGHTA and CDR2 FQGNSA. The germline V and J ends were trimmed by 5 bases and 5 bases, with 13 bases remaining between them. The DNA of the CDR3 is TGTGCCAGCAGCGATACAGGGTATCAAAACATTCAGTACTTC. Protein: CASSDTGYQNIQYF. The full variable domain, rest sourced from reference TRBV7-2 and TRBJ2-4, is GAGVSQSPSNKVTEKGKDVELRCDPISGHTALYWYRQSLGQGLEFLIYFQGNSAPDKSGLPSDRFSAERTGGSVSTLTIQRTQQEDSAVYLCASSDTGYQNIQYFGAGTRLSVL.